This T cell receptor beta chain was documented in a study of T cells in Graves' hyperthyroidism and ophthalmopathy (dated by TCRdb to the late 2010s). For the study in its entirety: A discovery cohort of about a hundred patients, roughly 45 with Graves' ophthalmopathy and 55 to 60 with stable Graves' hyperthyroidism, was used to find distinguishing TCR V-J signatures. Thyroid tissue and blood T-cell repertoires from more than five Graves' hyperthyroidism patients were also compared in the study. The 95 to 100 discovery patients were randomly divided into training and test sets at a 7:3 ratio. After blood sampling, hyperthyroidism patients were treated with methimazole at a starting dose of 30 mg daily, and ophthalmopathy patients were treated with high-dose intravenous methylprednisolone. According to the paper, TCR Vbeta CDR3 sequencing was carried out on approximately 140 peripheral blood samples, which came from more than 40 ophthalmopathy, approximately 72 hyperthyroidism and approximately 17 progressor patients. Prospective prediction of ophthalmopathy was tested in an independent validation cohort consisting of some 19 hyperthyroidism patients and around 16 patients who later progressed to ophthalmopathy. Study-wide findings and limitations: Most expanded thyroid clonotypes (frequency above 0.001) were also detected in blood, suggesting blood repertoires may reflect thyroid immune responses. No statistical method was used to fix the sample size in advance, and group allocation was not hidden from the investigators. In validation, the model predicted progression to ophthalmopathy a median of approximately 6.6 months before onset, with around 70% sensitivity and 72.22% specificity. Ophthalmopathy was separated from stable hyperthyroidism by a 13 V-J signature model, with around 90% sensitivity and about 81% specificity obtained in cross-validation and 80%/75% obtained in testing.

V is cut back by 7 bases and J by 4 bases, with 10 bases in the junction unmatched. The CDR3 goes from the cysteine to the phenylalanine over 15 residues. Only CDR3 DNA is held: 45 bases, read in frame from base 1. Taken from the germline V gene (reference sequence), the CDR1 and CDR2 loops are LNHDA and SQIVND. The study excluded patients with uncontrolled infections, other autoimmune diseases, pregnancy or lactation. Diagnoses were established on the basis of clinical symptoms, serum thyroxine and TRAb, thyroid ultrasound, and orbital computed tomography. Total RNA was extracted with Trizol reagent, and quality was checked on an Agilent 2100 Bioanalyzer. Details on this clonotype: Its antigen is not yet known. Nothing much larger sits one base from this clone, and base qualities are not available.

The TCR beta CDR3 regions were amplified from the RNA transcripts. A first-round RT-PCR of the TCR CDR3 used the HTBI primer set with the Qiagen OneStep RT-PCR kit. A second multiplex PCR round built the libraries, followed by size selection and purification. Sequencing of the libraries was done on an Illumina HiSeq2000 using paired-end 100 bp reads. On the study's bioinformatics: SOAPnuke was used to process the raw data, removing reads that contained adapters or uncalled bases, had a mean Phred below 15, or lacked an exact match to the constant primer or identifier. High-quality paired reads were merged using COPE v1.2.5, and each unique nucleotide sequence was defined as a clonotype. MiTCR v1.1 was used to align the clonotypes against IMGT TRBV, TRBD and TRBJ reference segments. The analysis was restricted to V-J combinations with a frequency above 0.0001, which together covered 99% to 99.2% of the repertoires. The TCS score was defined as F50 (clonal expansion) divided by E x V (chaos), with BLOSUM62-based TCRdist calculated between CDR3 peptides within each V-J. Welch's t-statistics and random forest reduced roughly 530 V-J features to 13, which were used in a naive Bayes classifier (R e1071). Thyroid-blood repertoire similarity was quantified with the Morisita-Horn index. TCRdb ran its own pipeline on the public reads, namely fastp trimming at Q25 and MiXCR clone calling, and kept in-frame beta chains. Identical CDR3 protein sequences are pooled into one entry, listed with their most common genes and DNA. Clone size and V and J calls follow TCRdb, not the original study. This sample comprises 490,000 or so distinct CDR3 sequences, over 45% of them detected only once. The ten largest clones add up to about 45% of the sample.

The chain is assembled from TRBV19 and TRBJ1-1, with 9 bases matching TRBD1. The TCR was taken from an adult woman with Graves' disease, either hyperthyroidism or ophthalmopathy (not recorded which). Sequenced input: peripheral blood or thyroid tissue (not recorded which). The CDR3 in this case is CASITTGGGGTEAFF. The bases are TGTGCCAGTATCACGACAGGGGGTGGTGGCACTGAAGCTTTCTTT.